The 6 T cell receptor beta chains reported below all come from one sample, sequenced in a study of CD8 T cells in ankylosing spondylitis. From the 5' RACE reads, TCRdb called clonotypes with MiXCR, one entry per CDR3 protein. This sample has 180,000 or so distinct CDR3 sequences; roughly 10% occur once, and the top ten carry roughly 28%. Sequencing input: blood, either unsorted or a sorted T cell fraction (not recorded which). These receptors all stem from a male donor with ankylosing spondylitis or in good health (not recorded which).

DNA for the CDR3: TGCGCCAGCAGCCAATCCGTAGCGGCAACAGTGGATACGCAGTATTTT. It is translated as CASSQSVAATVDTQYF. This sequence joins TRBV4-1 and TRBJ2-3, with D possibly being TRBD2 (6 bases). The ends were cut back, 2 bases at V and 6 bases at J, with 18 bases in the middle. The germline CDR1 and CDR2 sequences are MGHRA and YSYEKL. The CDR3 extends over 16 amino acids.

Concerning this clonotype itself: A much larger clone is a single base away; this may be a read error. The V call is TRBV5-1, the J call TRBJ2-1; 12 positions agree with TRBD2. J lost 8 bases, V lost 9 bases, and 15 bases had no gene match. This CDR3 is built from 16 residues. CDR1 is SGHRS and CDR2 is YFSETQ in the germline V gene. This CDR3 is CANSSGASGGVYEQFF. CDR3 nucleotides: TGCGCCAACTCTTCCGGGGCTAGCGGGGGGGTTTATGAGCAGTTCTTC.

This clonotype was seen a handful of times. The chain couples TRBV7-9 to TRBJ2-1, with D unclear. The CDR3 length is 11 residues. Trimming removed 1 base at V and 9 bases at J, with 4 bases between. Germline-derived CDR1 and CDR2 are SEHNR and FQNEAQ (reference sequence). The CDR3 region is CASSLEGEQFF. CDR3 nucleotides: TGTGCCAGCAGCTTAGAGGGTGAGCAGTTCTTC.

The DNA for the CDR3 is TGTGCCAGCAGCTTCCGGGACAGCCCTAACTATGGCTACACCTTC. This codes for CASSFRDSPNYGYTF. The V call is TRBV11-2, the J call TRBJ1-2, with TRBD1 matching 7 bases. Germline loops: CDR1 SGHAT, CDR2 FQNNGV. Trimming removed 3 bases from V and 0 bases from J; junction bases left unmatched: 4. The length of the CDR3 is 15 residues.

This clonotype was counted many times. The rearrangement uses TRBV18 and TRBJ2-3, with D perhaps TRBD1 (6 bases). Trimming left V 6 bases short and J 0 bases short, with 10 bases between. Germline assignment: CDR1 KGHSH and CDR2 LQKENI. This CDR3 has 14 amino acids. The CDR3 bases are TGTGCCAGCTCCGGGACACTTAGCACAGATACGCAGTATTTT. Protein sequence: CASSGTLSTDTQYF. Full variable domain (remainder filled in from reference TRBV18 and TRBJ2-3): NAGVMQNPRHLVRRRGQEARLRCSPMKGHSHVYWYRQLPEEGLKFMVYLQKENIIDESGMPKERFSAEFPKEGPSILRIQQVVRGDSAAYFCASSGTLSTDTQYFGPGTRLTVL.

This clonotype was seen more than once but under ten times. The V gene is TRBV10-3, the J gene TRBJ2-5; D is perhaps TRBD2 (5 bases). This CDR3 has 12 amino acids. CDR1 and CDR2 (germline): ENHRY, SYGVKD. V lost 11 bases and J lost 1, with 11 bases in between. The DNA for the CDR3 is TGTGCCTCGAGCGGCTCCCAAGAGACCCAGTACTTC. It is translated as CASSGSQETQYF.